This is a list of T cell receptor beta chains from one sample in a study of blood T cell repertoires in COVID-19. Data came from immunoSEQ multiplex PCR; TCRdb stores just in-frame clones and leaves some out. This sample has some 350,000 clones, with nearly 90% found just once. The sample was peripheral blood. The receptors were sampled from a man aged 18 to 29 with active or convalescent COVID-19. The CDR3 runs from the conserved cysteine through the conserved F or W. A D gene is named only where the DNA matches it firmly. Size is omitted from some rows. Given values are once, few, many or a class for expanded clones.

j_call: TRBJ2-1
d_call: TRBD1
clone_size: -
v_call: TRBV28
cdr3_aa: CASSPLGQGRYNEQFF
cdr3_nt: TGTGCCAGCAGTCCCCTAGGACAGGGCCGTTACAATGAGCAGTTCTTC

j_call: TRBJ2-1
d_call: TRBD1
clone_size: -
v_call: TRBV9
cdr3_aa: CASSVAQGPYNEQFF
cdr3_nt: TGTGCCAGCAGCGTCGCACAGGGGCCTTACAATGAGCAGTTCTTC

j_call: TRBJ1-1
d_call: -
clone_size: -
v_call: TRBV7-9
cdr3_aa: CASSSTLNTEAFF
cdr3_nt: TGTGCCAGCAGCTCTACCCTCAACACTGAAGCTTTCTTT

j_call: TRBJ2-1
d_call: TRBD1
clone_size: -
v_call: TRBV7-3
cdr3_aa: CASRPSGDRGNEQFF
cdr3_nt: TGTGCCAGCAGACCTTCGGGGGACAGGGGCAATGAGCAGTTCTTC

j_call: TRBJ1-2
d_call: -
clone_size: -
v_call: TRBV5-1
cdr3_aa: CASSLDSNYGYTF
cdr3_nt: TGCGCCAGCAGCTTGGACAGCAACTATGGCTACACCTTC

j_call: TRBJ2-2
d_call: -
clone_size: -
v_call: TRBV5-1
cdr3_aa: CASSLLGQGNTGELFF
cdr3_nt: TGCGCCAGCAGCTTGCTGGGGCAGGGGAACACCGGGGAGCTGTTTTTT

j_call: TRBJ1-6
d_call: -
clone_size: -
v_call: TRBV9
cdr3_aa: CASSVGVGDTTNSPLHF
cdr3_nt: TGTGCCAGCAGCGTAGGGGTAGGGGACACGACTAATTCACCCCTCCACTTT

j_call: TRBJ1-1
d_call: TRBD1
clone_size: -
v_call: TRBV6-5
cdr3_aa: CAIHTGATEAFF
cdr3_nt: TGTGCCATACATACAGGGGCCACTGAAGCTTTCTTT

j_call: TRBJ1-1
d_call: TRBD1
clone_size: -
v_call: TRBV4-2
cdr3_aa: CASSQELGNRGRAEAFF
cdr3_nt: TGTGCCAGCAGCCAAGAATTGGGGAACAGGGGGAGGGCTGAAGCTTTCTTT

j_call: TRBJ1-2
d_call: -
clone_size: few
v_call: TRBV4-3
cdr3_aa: CASSQDPGTTRGYGYTF
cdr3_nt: TGCGCCAGCAGCCAAGATCCGGGTACCACCCGTGGCTATGGCTACACCTTC

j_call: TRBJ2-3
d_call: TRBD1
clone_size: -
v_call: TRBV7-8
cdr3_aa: CASSQNRGVTDTQYF
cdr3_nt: TGTGCCAGCAGCCAGAACAGGGGAGTCACAGATACGCAGTATTTT

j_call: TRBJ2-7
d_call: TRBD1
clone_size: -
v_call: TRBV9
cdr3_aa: CASSPTGDPLYEQYF
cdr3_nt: TGTGCCAGCAGCCCAACAGGGGACCCTCTCTACGAGCAGTACTTC

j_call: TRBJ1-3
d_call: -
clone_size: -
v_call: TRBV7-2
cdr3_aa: CASSGQTAHSGNTIYF
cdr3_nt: TGTGCCAGCAGCGGACAAACAGCCCACTCTGGAAACACCATATATTTT

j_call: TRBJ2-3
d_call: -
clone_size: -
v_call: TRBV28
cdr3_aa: CASGAPEGPDTDTQYF
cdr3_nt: TGTGCCAGCGGGGCCCCGGAAGGACCAGACACAGATACGCAGTATTTT

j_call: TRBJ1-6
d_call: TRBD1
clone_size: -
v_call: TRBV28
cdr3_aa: CASRGATGLNSPLHF
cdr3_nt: TGTGCCAGCAGGGGCGCGACAGGGCTTAATTCACCCCTCCACTTT

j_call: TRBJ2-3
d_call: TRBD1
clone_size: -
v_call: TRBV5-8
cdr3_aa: CASSRDRGRWGDTQYF
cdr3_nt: TGTGCCAGCAGCCGCGACAGGGGGCGTTGGGGAGATACGCAGTATTTT

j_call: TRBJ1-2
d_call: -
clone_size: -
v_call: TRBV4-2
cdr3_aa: CASSQGGFRGYTF
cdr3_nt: TGTGCCAGCAGCCAAGGCGGTTTTCGAGGCTACACCTTC

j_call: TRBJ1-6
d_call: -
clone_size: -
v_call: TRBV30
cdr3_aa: CAWAGDTYSPLHF
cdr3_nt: TGTGCCTGGGCCGGGGACACATACTCACCCCTCCACTTT

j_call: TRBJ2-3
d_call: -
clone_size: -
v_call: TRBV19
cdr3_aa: CATQALGAGSPDTQYF
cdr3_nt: TGTGCCACTCAAGCCCTCGGGGCGGGGTCTCCAGATACGCAGTATTTT

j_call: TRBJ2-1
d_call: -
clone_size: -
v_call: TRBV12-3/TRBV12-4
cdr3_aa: CASSRVINEQFF
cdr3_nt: TGTGCCAGCAGCCGGGTAATCAATGAGCAGTTCTTC

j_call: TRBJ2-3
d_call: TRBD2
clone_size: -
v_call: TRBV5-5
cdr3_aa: CASNTGTSGGDTQYF
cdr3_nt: TGTGCCAGCAACACCGGGACTAGCGGTGGAGATACGCAGTATTTT

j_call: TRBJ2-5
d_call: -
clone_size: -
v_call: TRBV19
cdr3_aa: CASSVTRGETQYF
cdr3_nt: TGTGCCAGTAGTGTTACAAGGGGAGAGACCCAGTACTTC

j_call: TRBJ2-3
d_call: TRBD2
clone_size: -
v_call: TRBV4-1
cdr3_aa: CASSQDSGGETDTQYF
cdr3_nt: TGCGCCAGCAGCCAGGATAGCGGGGGGGAAACAGATACGCAGTATTTT

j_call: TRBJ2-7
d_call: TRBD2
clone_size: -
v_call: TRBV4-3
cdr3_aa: CASSQARTSLLEQYF
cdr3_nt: TGCGCCAGCAGCCAAGCCCGGACTAGCCTTCTCGAGCAGTACTTC

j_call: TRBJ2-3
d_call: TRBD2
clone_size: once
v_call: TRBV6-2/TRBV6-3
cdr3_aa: CASSYLLTSGSIADTQYF
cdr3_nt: TGTGCCAGCAGTTACCTTTTGACTAGCGGGAGTATAGCAGATACGCAGTATTTT

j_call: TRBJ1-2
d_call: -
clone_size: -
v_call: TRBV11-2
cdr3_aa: CASSRIRDIGYGYTF
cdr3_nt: TGTGCCAGCAGCCGCATACGGGACATCGGCTATGGCTACACCTTC

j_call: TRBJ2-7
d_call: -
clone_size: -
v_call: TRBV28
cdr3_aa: CASSRQGFEQYF
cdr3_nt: TGTGCCAGCAGTCGCCAGGGGTTCGAGCAGTACTTC

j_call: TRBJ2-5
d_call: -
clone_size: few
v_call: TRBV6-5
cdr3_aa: CASRRPTGETQYF
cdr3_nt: TGTGCCAGCAGACGCCCTACGGGTGAGACCCAGTACTTC

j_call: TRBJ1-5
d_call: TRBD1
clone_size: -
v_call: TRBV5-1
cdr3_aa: CASSPGQGNQPQHF
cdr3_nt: TGCGCCAGCAGCCCGGGACAGGGGAACCAGCCCCAGCATTTT

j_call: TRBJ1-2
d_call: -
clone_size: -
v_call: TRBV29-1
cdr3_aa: CSVTTGGGANYGYTF
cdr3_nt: TGCAGCGTGACAACCGGGGGGGGAGCTAACTATGGCTACACCTTC

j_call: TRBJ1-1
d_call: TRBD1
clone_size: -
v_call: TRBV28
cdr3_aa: CASSIYRGIGNTEAFF
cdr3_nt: TGTGCCAGCAGTATCTACAGGGGGATTGGGAACACTGAAGCTTTCTTT

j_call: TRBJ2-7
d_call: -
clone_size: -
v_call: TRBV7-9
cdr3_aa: CATQAPYEQYF
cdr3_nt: TGTGCTACGCAGGCACCCTACGAGCAGTACTTC

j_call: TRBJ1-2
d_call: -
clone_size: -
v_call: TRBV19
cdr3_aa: CASSISVFDGYTF
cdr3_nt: TGTGCCAGTAGTATCTCGGTTTTTGATGGCTACACCTTC

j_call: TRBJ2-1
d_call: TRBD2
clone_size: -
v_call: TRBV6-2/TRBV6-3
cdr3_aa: CASSYFAGGPGNEQFF
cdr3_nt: TGTGCCAGCAGTTACTTCGCGGGGGGGCCGGGGAATGAGCAGTTCTTC

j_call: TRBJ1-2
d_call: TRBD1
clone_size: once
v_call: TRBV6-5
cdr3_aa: CASTVGTGVGGYTF
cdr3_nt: TGTGCCAGCACCGTCGGGACAGGGGTTGGTGGCTACACCTTC

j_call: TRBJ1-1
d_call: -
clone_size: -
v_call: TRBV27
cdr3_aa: CASSLTRGGLNTEAFF
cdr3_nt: TGTGCCAGCAGTTTAACAAGGGGAGGATTAAACACTGAAGCTTTCTTT

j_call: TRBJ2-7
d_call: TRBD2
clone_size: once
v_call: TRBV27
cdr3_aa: CASSVAGPYEQYF
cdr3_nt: TGTGCCAGCAGTGTAGCGGGCCCATACGAGCAGTACTTC

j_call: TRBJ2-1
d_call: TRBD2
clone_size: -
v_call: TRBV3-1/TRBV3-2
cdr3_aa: CASSTRGGNEQFF
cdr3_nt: TGTGCCAGCAGCACCCGGGGGGGGAATGAGCAGTTCTTC

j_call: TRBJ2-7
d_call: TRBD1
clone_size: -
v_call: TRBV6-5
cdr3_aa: CASSYGQGNSYEQYF
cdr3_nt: TGTGCCAGCAGTTACGGACAGGGAAATTCCTACGAGCAGTACTTC

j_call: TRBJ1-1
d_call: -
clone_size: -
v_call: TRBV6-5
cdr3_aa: CASSYSQNTEAFF
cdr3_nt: TGTGCCAGCAGTTACAGCCAGAACACTGAAGCTTTCTTT

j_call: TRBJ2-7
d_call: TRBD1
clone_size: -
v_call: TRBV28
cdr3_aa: CASTRTGLDEQYF
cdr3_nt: TGTGCCAGCACCAGGACAGGACTTGACGAGCAGTACTTC

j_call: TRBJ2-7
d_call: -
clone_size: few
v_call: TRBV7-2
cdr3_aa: CASSLVAGTRSSYEQYF
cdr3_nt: TGTGCCAGCAGCTTAGTAGCTGGGACAAGAAGTTCCTACGAGCAGTACTTC

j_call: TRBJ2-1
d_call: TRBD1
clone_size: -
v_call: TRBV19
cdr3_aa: CASKGQGHNEQFF
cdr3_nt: TGTGCCAGTAAGGGACAGGGACACAATGAGCAGTTCTTC

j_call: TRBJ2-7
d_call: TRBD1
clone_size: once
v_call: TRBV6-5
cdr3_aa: CASSWTGKSYEQYF
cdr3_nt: TGTGCCAGCAGCTGGACAGGGAAGTCCTACGAGCAGTACTTC

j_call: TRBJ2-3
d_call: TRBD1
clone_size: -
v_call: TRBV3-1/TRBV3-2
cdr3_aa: CASMTRDSATDTQYF
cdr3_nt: TGTGCCAGCATGACAAGGGACAGCGCCACAGATACGCAGTATTTT

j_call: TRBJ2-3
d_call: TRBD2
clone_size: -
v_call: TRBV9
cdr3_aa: CASSAISGIVQWAQYF
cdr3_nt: TGTGCCAGCAGCGCTATTAGCGGGATCGTACAATGGGCGCAGTATTTT

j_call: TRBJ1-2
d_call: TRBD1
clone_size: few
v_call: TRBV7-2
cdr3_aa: CASSLGRSATGGIGYTF
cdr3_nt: TGTGCCAGCAGCTTAGGCAGGTCAGCGACAGGGGGCATTGGCTACACCTTC

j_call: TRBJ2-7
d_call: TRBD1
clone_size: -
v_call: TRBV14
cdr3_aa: CASSRYRDRVGEQYF
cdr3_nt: TGTGCCAGCAGCCGGTACCGGGACAGGGTCGGCGAGCAGTACTTC

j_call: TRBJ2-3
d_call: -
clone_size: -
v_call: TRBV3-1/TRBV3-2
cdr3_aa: CASSLFEGDTQYF
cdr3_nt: TGTGCCAGCAGTTTATTCGAGGGAGATACGCAGTATTTT